The 15 T cell receptor beta chains presented below share a single source sample, sequenced in a study of control samples from healthy donors and cancer patients. Sequencing used immunoSEQ multiplex PCR; TCRdb keeps in-frame clones, though not all of them. Counted here are about 150,000 clones, roughly 92% occurring once; the ten biggest clones make up roughly 1.3%. Sequenced input: blood. These receptors were obtained from a woman aged 18-35 years in good health.

The rearrangement links TRBV27 to TRBJ2-5; TRBD1 aligns across 8 bases. There are 15 residues in the CDR3. J gave up 7 bases and V 5 bases, and 12 bases lay outside the gene matches. Germline CDR1 and CDR2: MNHEY and SMNVEV (reference sequence). The CDR3 loop reads CASSPFGAGTGTQYF. The CDR3 coding sequence is TGTGCCAGCAGTCCGTTCGGAGCAGGGACAGGGACCCAGTACTTC.

This clone has only one observation. The chain combines TRBV13 with TRBJ1-2, with D possibly TRBD1 on 5 matching bases. This CDR3 is built from 16 residues. Germline V gene lookup returns CDR1 PRHDT and CDR2 FYEKMQ (reference sequence). Between the trimmed V and J ends, which lost 0 bases and 1 base, there was a span of 12 bases. CDR3 sequence: CASSLGGEADNYGYTF. In DNA, the CDR3 is TGTGCCAGCAGCTTAGGGGGGGAAGCGGATAACTATGGCTACACCTTC.

The chain employs TRBV6-5 and TRBJ2-5; TRBD1 might be the D (8 bases). The V end lost 5 bases, the J end lost 3 bases, and 13 bases lay between the germline ends. Germline CDR1 MNHEY, CDR2 SVGAGI. The CDR3 is made up of 14 amino acids. The CDR3 nucleotides are TGTGCCAGCAGTCACACAGGGGGGGAAGAGACCCAGTACTTC. Its translation: CASSHTGGEETQYF.

The chain is built from TRBV7-6 and TRBJ1-6; 7 bases are shared with TRBD1. The trim removed 5 bases at V and 5 bases at J, leaving 6 bases unmatched. The CDR3 totals 15 residues. Germline values: CDR1 SGHVS, CDR2 FNYEAQ. Written as DNA, the CDR3 is TGTGCCAGCAGCACCGGGACAGCCCATAATTCACCCCTCCACTTT. Translation gives CASSTGTAHNSPLHF.

The chain uses TRBV6-1 and TRBJ1-1, with a possible D match to TRBD1 (5 bases). V lost 1 base to trimming and J lost 4 bases, with 10 bases between them. Germline loops: CDR1 MNHNS, CDR2 SASEGT. CDR3 length equals 14 residues. The CDR3 sequence: CASSEGGVSTEAFF. CDR3 bases: TGTGCCAGCAGTGAAGGGGGCGTATCCACTGAAGCTTTCTTT.

This clone came up once. The chain employs TRBV6-4 and TRBJ2-2, with TRBD2 matching 7 bases. The CDR3 is 15 residues long. CDR1 is MRHNA, CDR2 SNTAGT, per germline. After removal of 7 bases from V and 4 bases from J, the junction contained 9 bases not matched to a gene. CDR3 residues: CASTPGGGGTGELFF. The CDR3 coding sequence is TGTGCCAGCACCCCAGGTGGGGGGGGCACCGGGGAGCTGTTTTTT.

This clone was observed a single time. The J gene is TRBJ2-1, the V gene TRBV5-1, with TRBD2 identical over 10 bases. Looked up from germline, CDR1 is SGHRS and CDR2 is YFSETQ. V lost 0 bases and J lost 4; bases outside the gene matches: 7. This CDR3 has 17 amino acids. This CDR3 reads CASSLGRTSGVYNEQFF. Written as DNA, the CDR3 is TGCGCCAGCAGCTTGGGTCGAACTAGCGGGGTTTACAATGAGCAGTTCTTC.

The rearrangement links TRBV2 to TRBJ1-5, with 7 bases fitting TRBD1. Germline V CDR1 and CDR2: SNHLY, FYNNEI. The V gene end was trimmed by 6 bases and the J gene end by 1 base; junction bases not matched to a gene: 9. The CDR3 totals 16 residues. The CDR3 protein is CASRGDSRWSNQPQHF. CDR3 nucleotides: TGTGCCAGCAGGGGGGACAGCCGATGGAGCAATCAGCCCCAGCATTTT.

The chain recombines TRBV27 with TRBJ2-2; TRBD2 aligns across 14 bases. V shed 6 bases, J shed 4 bases, and the junction held 4 bases outside the gene matches. CDR3 length: 16 amino acids. Germline assignment: CDR1 MNHEY and CDR2 SMNVEV (reference sequence). For the CDR3, the DNA is TGTGCCAGCAGAAGGGGACTAGCGGGAGCCACCGGGGAGCTGTTTTTT. It translates to CASRRGLAGATGELFF.

This clone was detected once. The chain links TRBV5-1 to TRBJ2-7, with 9 bases matching TRBD1. Per germline, CDR1 SGHRS and CDR2 YFSETQ. The J segment lost 5 bases and the V segment lost 2 bases, leaving 5 bases of the junction unmatched. CDR3 size: 14 residues. CDR3 amino acids: CASSLTGGDDEQYF. DNA for the CDR3: TGCGCCAGCAGCTTAACAGGGGGCGACGACGAGCAGTACTTC.

The chain uses TRBV3-1 (or the pseudogene TRBV3-2) and TRBJ1-6; TRBD1 matches 8 bases. This CDR3 is 13 amino acids long. Germline lookup yields CDR1 LGHDT and CDR2 YNNKEL (reference sequence). The J segment lost 7 bases and the V segment lost 8 bases, leaving 4 bases of the junction unmatched. The CDR3 coding sequence is TGTGCCAGCGGACAGGGAGCAAATTCACCCCTCCACTTT. Amino acids: CASGQGANSPLHF.

This chain connects TRBV15 to TRBJ2-1, with TRBD1 identical over 10 bases. J was trimmed by 5 bases and V by 3 bases; bases with no gene match: 4. Looked up from germline, CDR1 is LNHNV and CDR2 is YYDKDF (reference sequence). The CDR3 is 15 amino acids. CDR3 in DNA: TGTGCCACCAGCAGCCGGGACAGGGGTGACAATGAGCAGTTCTTC. Translation gives CATSSRDRGDNEQFF. Full variable domain (remainder filled in from reference TRBV15 and TRBJ2-1): DAMVIQNPRYQVTQFGKPVTLSCSQTLNHNVMYWYQQKSSQAPKLLFHYYDKDFNNEADTPDNFQSRRPNTSFCFLDIRSPGLGDTAMYLCATSSRDRGDNEQFFGPGTRLTVL.

As for this clone: Other DNA sequences within the sample encode an identical CDR3. The V call is TRBV9, the J call TRBJ1-2; D may be TRBD1 (6 bases). The CDR3 extends over 13 amino acids. Germline V gives CDR1 SGDLS, CDR2 YYNGEE. The V and J ends lost 6 bases and 7 bases respectively, with 16 bases between them. The CDR3 protein is CASTTAGVGGYTF. CDR3 DNA sequence: TGTGCCAGCACGACAGCAGGGGTGGGTGGCTACACCTTC.

The chain has TRBV11-3 and TRBJ2-3, with D perhaps matching TRBD1 (6 bases). The germline CDR1 and CDR2 sequences are SGHNT and YENEEA. The CDR3 is 17 amino acids. V was cut by 5 bases and J by 2 bases, with 20 bases left in between. CDR3 sequence: CASSRVRTAPYTDTQYF. Here the CDR3 DNA reads TGTGCCAGCAGCCGAGTAAGGACAGCGCCCTACACAGATACGCAGTATTTT.

The chain links TRBV7-2 to TRBJ1-1; D perhaps matches TRBD1 (5 bases). CDR3 length equals 14 residues. The germline V and J ends were trimmed by 4 bases and 0 bases, with 9 bases remaining between them. Per germline, CDR1 SGHTA and CDR2 FQGNSA. CDR3 nucleotides: TGTGCCAGCAGCTGGGGCCTTCTGAACACTGAAGCTTTCTTT. Amino acids: CASSWGLLNTEAFF.